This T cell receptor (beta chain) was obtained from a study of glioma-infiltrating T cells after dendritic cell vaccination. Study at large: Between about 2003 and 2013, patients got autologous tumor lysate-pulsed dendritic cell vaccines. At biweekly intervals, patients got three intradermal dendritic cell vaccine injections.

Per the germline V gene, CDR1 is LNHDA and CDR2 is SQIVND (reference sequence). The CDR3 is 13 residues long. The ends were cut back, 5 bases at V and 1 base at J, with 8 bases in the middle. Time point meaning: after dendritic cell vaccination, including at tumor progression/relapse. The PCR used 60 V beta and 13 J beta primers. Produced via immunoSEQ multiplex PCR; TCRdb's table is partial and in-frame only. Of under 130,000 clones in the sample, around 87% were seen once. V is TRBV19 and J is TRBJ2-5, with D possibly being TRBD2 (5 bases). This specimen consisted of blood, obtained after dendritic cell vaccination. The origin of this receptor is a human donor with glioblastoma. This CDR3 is CASSLGVQETQYF. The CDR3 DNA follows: TGTGCCAGTAGTCTGGGAGTCCAAGAGACCCAGTACTTC.